The TCR beta chain described here comes from a study of blood T cells in healthy people across ages. Regarding the study as a whole: The study could not conclusively compare naive and antigen-experienced cells, given its unsorted PBMCs.

Remarks on this clonotype: Its target is unknown.

Trimming pared 3 bases from V and 4 bases from J, leaving 19 bases between. The CDR3 loop spans 17 amino acids. Germline V CDR1 and CDR2: MDHEN, SYDVKM. A second PCR of 7 to 11 cycles used a sample-barcoded 5' primer and a J-beta primer mix. TCRdb re-called the 5' RACE reads with MiXCR, one entry per CDR3 protein. The sample contains about 930,000 distinct CDR3 sequences, around 29% of which appear only once. The same data also contributed to another study, on T cells of mothers and their children. That paper notes: The donor cohort consisted of a few healthy Caucasian mothers and their six children. Inherited differences only slightly affect thymic shaping of TCR recombination output. Compared with unrelated pairs, related mother-child pairs had slightly higher, non-significant overlap.

The chain combines TRBV28 with TRBJ1-5, with D possibly being TRBD1 (5 bases). Sample: blood. The origin of this receptor is a woman in her forties in good health. The CDR3 loop is CASSFALLRGLNQPQHF. The DNA of the CDR3 is TGTGCCAGCAGTTTTGCCCTGCTCCGGGGACTAAATCAGCCCCAGCATTTT. Full variable domain (remainder filled in from reference TRBV28 and TRBJ1-5): DVKVTQSSRYLVKRTGEKVFLECVQDMDHENMFWYRQDPGLGLRLIYFSYDVKMKEKGDIPEGYSVSREKKERFSLILESASTNQTSMYLCASSFALLRGLNQPQHFGDGTRLSIL.